A selection of T cell receptor beta chains follows, all from one sample in a study of regulatory T cells in long-lasting Graves disease. TCRdb itself ran the multiplex PCR reads through MiXCR, one entry per CDR3 protein. The table has about 660,000 distinct CDR3 sequences, around 30% seen once; the top ten hold roughly 41%. The sample was peripheral blood mononuclear cells (PBMCs), taken when the disease was refractory, from a patient treated with antithyroid drugs. All receptors come from a female donor with Graves disease. Each CDR3 is given with its conserved first and last residue. D genes are given only for firm matches. Clone size is given for some rows only: seen once, a few or many times, or a class if the clone is expanded.

TRBV2	few	TRBJ1-3	-	TGTGCCAGCATGACGGGGAACTCTGGAAACACCATATATTTT	CASMTGNSGNTIYF
TRBV3-1	few	TRBJ2-7	-	TGTGCCAGCAGCCAAGTCGGAACCTCCTACGAGCAGTACTTC	CASSQVGTSYEQYF
TRBV7-2	-	TRBJ2-7	-	TGTGCCAGCAGCCCCAGGACAACTCGGTACGAGCAGTACTTC	CASSPRTTRYEQYF
TRBV12-3/TRBV12-4	few	TRBJ2-5	TRBD2	TGTGCCAGCAGTCCCGGGACTAGCGGGAGAACGACCCAGTACTTC	CASSPGTSGRTTQYF
TRBV6-5	-	TRBJ2-2	-	TGTGCCAGCGTTACGCTGGGGGCTGCCGGGGAGCTGTTTTTT	CASVTLGAAGELFF
TRBV20-1	many	TRBJ1-4	TRBD1	TGCAGTGCTAGCCCCGGGACAGGGGATGAAAAACTGTTTTTT	CSASPGTGDEKLFF
TRBV10-3	-	TRBJ1-4	TRBD1	TGTGCCATCAGTGAGCCACAGGGGGGAAACGAAAAACTGTTTTTT	CAISEPQGGNEKLFF
TRBV7-8	many	TRBJ1-5	-	TGTGCCAGCAGCTCAACAGGGTTTAGCAATCAGCCCCAGCATTTT	CASSSTGFSNQPQHF
TRBV28	many	TRBJ1-5	-	TGTGCCGGCTATCAGCCCCAGCATTTT	CAGYQPQHF
TRBV14	-	TRBJ2-5	TRBD2	TGTGCCAGCAGCCAAGAGGGACTAGCGCGGTACCAAGAGACCCAGTACTTC	CASSQEGLARYQETQYF
TRBV5-6	-	TRBJ1-2	TRBD1	TGTGCCAGCAGCGGGGGTGGGGGACGGGACAGAGGTTCCTATGGCTACACCTTC	CASSGGGGRDRGSYGYTF
TRBV11-2	-	TRBJ1-1	-	TGTGCCAGCAGCGGTATTGACAAGATTGAAGCTTTCTTT	CASSGIDKIEAFF
TRBV6-1	few	TRBJ1-1	-	TGTGCCAGCAGCCAGGACAGTGTGAACACTGAAGCTTTCTTT	CASSQDSVNTEAFF
TRBV28	many	TRBJ1-2	-	TGTGCCAGCAGAATCGTGGGGTCGCCAGACAGCTATGGCTACACCTTC	CASRIVGSPDSYGYTF
TRBV27	many	TRBJ1-2	TRBD1	TGTGCCAGCGGTCACGGGACAGGGCTCGGCTACACCTTC	CASGHGTGLGYTF
TRBV20-1	few	TRBJ2-5	TRBD1	TGCAGTGCTAGGGTACAGGGGTCCCAGGAGACCCAGTACTTC	CSARVQGSQETQYF
TRBV7-9	-	TRBJ2-7	-	TGTGCCAGCAGCACAGAGGGATGGGCAGGGGTGGTCTACGAGCAGTACTTC	CASSTEGWAGVVYEQYF
TRBV2	many	TRBJ2-5	TRBD2	TGTGCCAGCAGTGAAAAACTAGCGGGAGGTATGGAGACCCAGTACTTC	CASSEKLAGGMETQYF
TRBV6-2/TRBV6-3	-	TRBJ1-5	-	TGTGCCAGCAGATACGCCTCAGAGGGCCAGCCCCAGCATTTT	CASRYASEGQPQHF
TRBV20-1	few	TRBJ1-2	TRBD1	TGCAGTGCTTCACAGGGGAGCCATGGCTACACCTTC	CSASQGSHGYTF
TRBV6-1	-	TRBJ2-5	TRBD2	TGTGCCAGCAACGGACTAGCGGCGAAGACCCAGTACTTC	CASNGLAAKTQYF
TRBV2	-	TRBJ1-1	-	TGTGCCAGCAGTCAGGCTTTTGAAGCTTTCTTT	CASSQAFEAFF
TRBV3-1	-	TRBJ1-1	-	TGTGCCAGCAGCCGAAAACCTGGGACATTTGGGAACACTGAAGCTTTCTTT	CASSRKPGTFGNTEAFF
TRBV6-1	-	TRBJ2-7	TRBD2	TGTGCCAGCACCCGAAGCGGGAGGGCGAACTACGAGCAGTACTTC	CASTRSGRANYEQYF
TRBV6-2/TRBV6-3	-	TRBJ1-6	-	TGTGCCAGCAACCAAGGGGGTGAACCCCTCCACTTT	CASNQGGEPLHF
TRBV6-1	many	TRBJ2-2	TRBD1	TGTGCCAGCAGAGACAGGGCCGGGGAGCTGTTTTTT	CASRDRAGELFF
TRBV3-1	few	TRBJ1-4	-	TGTGCCAGCAGCCCTGACAGAGATGCAACTAATGAAAAACTGTTTTTT	CASSPDRDATNEKLFF
TRBV12-3/TRBV12-4	-	TRBJ2-1	-	TGTGCCAGCATAGACAATTCTGGGGGTGATGAGCAGTTCTTC	CASIDNSGGDEQFF
TRBV6-1	many	TRBJ2-2	TRBD2	TGTGCCAGCAAGCCTAGCGGGAGTCACGGGGAGCTGTTTTTT	CASKPSGSHGELFF
TRBV12-3/TRBV12-4	-	TRBJ1-1	-	TGTGCCAGCAGTCCGGGGCCCTTCATGAACACTGAAGCTTTCTTT	CASSPGPFMNTEAFF
TRBV5-1	-	TRBJ2-7	-	TGCGCCAGCAGCTTGGTGGGGAAAGGCCTCTACGAGCAGTACTTC	CASSLVGKGLYEQYF
TRBV4-1	-	TRBJ2-2	TRBD2	TGCGCCAGCAGCCAAGAGAGACTAGCGGGAGGGCTCACCGGGGAGCTGTTTTTT	CASSQERLAGGLTGELFF
TRBV12-3/TRBV12-4	many	TRBJ1-5	-	TGTGCCAGCAGCCCAGGGGCTAATAGCAATCAGCCCCAGCATTTT	CASSPGANSNQPQHF
TRBV28	many	TRBJ1-1	-	TGTGCCAGCAGTTTATCAGGGGCTGACACTGAAGCTTTCTTT	CASSLSGADTEAFF
TRBV12-3/TRBV12-4	-	TRBJ1-3	-	TGTGCCAGCAGTTTTGTTGCAGTCGGCTCTGGAAACACCATATATTTT	CASSFVAVGSGNTIYF
TRBV10-2	-	TRBJ2-7	TRBD1	TGCGCCAGCAGTCACCGGGACAGGGCTACCCACGAGCAGTACTTC	CASSHRDRATHEQYF
TRBV19	-	TRBJ2-7	TRBD1	TGTGCCACCTCCCCCCGGGACAGGGTTCTGGGAGAGCAGTACTTC	CATSPRDRVLGEQYF
TRBV3-1	few	TRBJ2-5	-	TGTGCCAGCAGCCAAGGGGGCAGGGCCCAAGAGACCCAGTACTTC	CASSQGGRAQETQYF
TRBV6-1	few	TRBJ2-5	-	TGTGCCAGCGGTAGGGGAGTTCTCCAAGAGACCCAGTACTTC	CASGRGVLQETQYF
TRBV20-1	-	TRBJ2-7	TRBD2	TGCAGTGCCGCTGATCGACTAGCGGGAGTAGAAGAGCAGTACTTC	CSAADRLAGVEEQYF
TRBV29-1	-	TRBJ2-3	-	TGCAGCGTTGACTTCTCCACAGATACGCAGTATTTT	CSVDFSTDTQYF
TRBV6-1	few	TRBJ1-6	TRBD1	TGTGCCAGTGGTCCCGGGACAGGGGGGAATTCACCCCTCCACTTT	CASGPGTGGNSPLHF
TRBV13	-	TRBJ2-7	TRBD2	TGTGCCAGCAGCCAGTCTCTAGCGGCCACCTCCTACGAGCAGTACTTC	CASSQSLAATSYEQYF
TRBV2	-	TRBJ2-7	TRBD2	TGTGCCAGCAGTGAGGCCAGCGGGAGCATCTACGAGCAGTACTTC	CASSEASGSIYEQYF
TRBV9	-	TRBJ1-1	TRBD1	TGTGCCAGCAGCGCGACCGGGACAGCAATACAGACTGAAGCTTTCTTT	CASSATGTAIQTEAFF
TRBV10-3	-	TRBJ2-2	-	TGTGCCATCCGGACAGAGAACACCGGGGAGCTGTTTTTT	CAIRTENTGELFF
TRBV11-2	few	TRBJ2-7	-	TGTGCCAGCAGCTTAGGACCAGGCTGGTACGAGCAGTACTTC	CASSLGPGWYEQYF